This TCR beta chain was observed in a study of blood T cell repertoires in COVID-19. Study in general: The analysed material was cDNA or gDNA that came from T cells, B-cell-depleted T cells, or PBMCs.

This CDR3 has 15 amino acids. CDR1 and CDR2 (germline): LGHDT, YNNKEL (reference sequence). V gave up 4 bases and J gave up 10 bases, with 22 bases separating them. Libraries were prepared by immunoSEQ multiplex PCR; TCRdb keeps only in-frame clonotypes and omits some of them. In the table there are about 100,000 clones, about 80% of which are singletons. This chain joins TRBV3-1 (or the pseudogene TRBV3-2) and TRBJ1-1, with D possibly being TRBD1 (5 bases). The TCR comes from a woman in her 70s with acute or convalescent COVID-19. The material sequenced was peripheral blood. The CDR3 loop reads CASSRAAWGVKGAFF. In DNA form, the CDR3 reads TGTGCCAGCAGCCGCGCGGCCTGGGGGGTGAAAGGAGCTTTCTTT.